The next 25 T cell receptor beta chains were all read from a single sample in a study of T cells in Graves' hyperthyroidism and ophthalmopathy. Authors of the study amplified TCR beta CDR3 regions from RNA transcripts. When the TCR CDR3 underwent first-round RT-PCR, the HTBI primer set was used. TCRdb re-called the multiplex PCR reads through MiXCR, storing one row per CDR3 protein. The data show hundreds of thousands of distinct CDR3 sequences, 15% to 17% seen once. Sequencing used blood. The receptors come from a young woman with Graves' hyperthyroidism.

Many counts were recorded for this clonotype. The chain joins TRBV19 to TRBJ1-1; D is undetermined. This CDR3 region has 13 residues. From germline, CDR1 is LNHDA and CDR2 SQIVND (reference sequence). Between the trimmed V and J ends, which lost 5 bases and 4 bases, there was a span of 11 bases. CDR3: CASSSYRSTEAFF. CDR3 in DNA: TGTGCCAGTAGTTCATATCGGAGCACTGAAGCTTTCTTT.

This clonotype was seen repeatedly, ten times or more. The rearrangement uses TRBV2 and TRBJ2-7, with 7 bases matching TRBD1. This CDR3 has 12 amino acids. The germline V gene encodes CDR1 SNHLY and CDR2 FYNNEI. V gave up 6 bases and J gave up 3 bases; unmatched junction bases: 2. CDR3 amino acids: CASSDRVYEQYF. Written as DNA, the CDR3 is TGTGCCAGCAGCGACAGGGTCTACGAGCAGTACTTC. Based on the CDR3 plus reference TRBV2 and TRBJ2-7, the full variable domain is EPEVTQTPSHQVTQMGQEVILRCVPISNHLYFYWYRQILGQKVEFLVSFYNNEISEKSEIFDDQFSVERPDGSNFTLKIRSTKLEDSAMYFCASSDRVYEQYFGPGTRLTVT.

In this sample, this clonotype turned up many times. The V call is TRBV7-9, the J call TRBJ1-2; weak D call: TRBD1 (5 bases). V was shortened by 4 bases and J by 2 bases, with 14 bases between the two germline ends. This CDR3 has 15 residues. Per the germline V gene, CDR1 is SEHNR and CDR2 is FQNEAQ (reference sequence). CDR3 protein: CASSYRRAENYGYTF. The CDR3, as DNA: TGTGCCAGCAGCTACCGCAGGGCTGAGAACTATGGCTACACCTTC. Variable domain in full (rest from reference TRBV7-9 and TRBJ1-2): DTGVSQNPRHKITKRGQNVTFRCDPISEHNRLYWYRQTLGQGPEFLTYFQNEAQLEKSRLLSDRFSAERPKGSFSTLEIQRTEQGDSAMYLCASSYRRAENYGYTFGSGTRLTVV.

Details on this clonotype: At one end, the junction sequence differs from germline, possibly due to a read error. The V call is TRBV11-3, the J call TRBJ2-5, with 16 nucleotides matching TRBD2. The V gene's germline CDR1 is SGHNT and CDR2 YENEEA. CDR3 length: 19 residues. As DNA, the CDR3 is TGTGCCAGCAGCTTACTCCCGGGACTAGCGGGGGGGCAGGGAGAGGCCCAGTACTTC. Amino acid sequence: CASSLLPGLAGGQGEAQYF.

This clonotype was counted ten times or more. The chain combines TRBV20-1 with TRBJ1-4; no clear D gene. The ends were cut back, 0 bases at V and 2 bases at J, with 4 bases in the middle. The CDR3 runs 13 residues. CDR1 is DFQATT, CDR2 SNEGSKA, per germline (reference sequence). CDR3 residues: CSAREGTNEKLFF. The CDR3 nucleotides read TGCAGTGCTAGAGAAGGGACTAATGAAAAACTGTTTTTT.

This chain connects TRBV20-1 to TRBJ2-3; D possibly matches TRBD1 or TRBD2 (5 bases each). The CDR3 is made up of 13 amino acids. V was shortened by 5 bases and J by 1 base, with 10 bases between the two germline ends. Germline CDR1 and CDR2: DFQATT and SNEGSKA (reference sequence). CDR3 DNA sequence: TGCAGTGCTTTTGTGGGGGGCACAGATACGCAGTATTTT. Encoded protein: CSAFVGGTDTQYF.

The sample holds many counts of this clonotype. The V gene is TRBV6-1, the J gene TRBJ1-2, with TRBD1 as a possible D gene (6 bases). Trimming cost V 7 bases and J 4 bases, with 22 bases left between them. CDR1 MNHNS and CDR2 SASEGT come from the germline V gene. This CDR3 has 16 amino acids. In DNA form, the CDR3 reads TGTGCCAGCATCAGACGCCGTTCAGGGGATCTCTATGGCTACACCTTC. It encodes CASIRRRSGDLYGYTF.

This clonotype occurred many times. The chain joins TRBV6-1 to TRBJ1-6; 9 positions match TRBD1. V lost 6 bases and J lost 2; bases outside the gene matches: 5. Germline V gives CDR1 MNHNS, CDR2 SASEGT. CDR3 size: 16 residues. CDR3 region: CASRRGQGPYNSPLHF. The CDR3 nucleotides read TGTGCCAGCAGACGGGGACAGGGCCCCTATAATTCACCCCTCCACTTT.

This clonotype was seen ten or more times. V gene TRBV3-1 combines with J gene TRBJ2-3; 9 nucleotides match TRBD2. The CDR3 consists of 16 residues. V shed 1 base and J 5 bases; nucleotides not matched to a gene: 7. CDR1 and CDR2 from the germline V gene are LGHDT and YNNKEL (reference sequence). CDR3 sequence: CASSQGLAGSLDTQYF. In DNA form, the CDR3 reads TGTGCCAGCAGCCAAGGGCTAGCGGGGTCACTAGATACGCAGTATTTT.

This clonotype was observed a handful of times. The rearrangement uses TRBV12-3 or TRBV12-4 and TRBJ2-7; a possible D gene is TRBD1 (6 bases). Trimming shortened V by 3 bases and J by 9 bases, and 12 bases separated the two germline ends. This CDR3 region has 12 residues. The CDR3 spells CASSFGLGGQYF. CDR3 nucleotides: TGTGCCAGCAGTTTTGGTCTAGGGGGGCAGTACTTC.

There are many counts of this clonotype. The chain joins TRBV6-1 to TRBJ2-7; TRBD2 aligns across 9 bases. CDR1 and CDR2 from the germline V gene are MNHNS and SASEGT. V shed 5 bases and J 0 bases; nucleotides not matched to a gene: 5. This CDR3 spans 15 amino acids. CDR3 sequence (DNA): TGTGCCAGCAGTTCTATTAGCGGGGGCTCCTACGAGCAGTACTTC. Its protein product is CASSSISGGSYEQYF.

CDR3 in DNA: TGTGCCAGTAGTATAACTAGGGAAGAGACCCAGTACTTC. It yields the protein CASSITREETQYF. This chain joins TRBV19 and TRBJ2-5; D perhaps matches TRBD2 (5 bases). The V gene's germline CDR1 is LNHDA and CDR2 SQIVND (reference sequence). The CDR3 runs 13 residues. V was trimmed by 2 bases and J by 3 bases, leaving 7 bases between them.

This clonotype was picked up a small number of times. CDR3 in DNA: TGCGCCAGCAGCGGGGGGACTAGCGGATACACAGATACGCAGTATTTT. Its protein product is CASSGGTSGYTDTQYF. This rearrangement joins TRBV5-1 to TRBJ2-3; TRBD2 matches at 11 bases. The CDR3 has 16 residues. V lost 4 bases to trimming and J lost 2 bases; unmatched junction nucleotides: 6. Germline assignment: CDR1 SGHRS and CDR2 YFSETQ.

Many counts were recorded for this clonotype. The chain links TRBV28 to TRBJ1-5, with a tentative D call TRBD1 (5 bases). The CDR3 covers 14 residues. V lost 8 bases, J lost 0 bases, and 11 bases lay in between. CDR1 is MDHEN and CDR2 is SYDVKM in the germline V gene. The CDR3 nucleotides are TGTGCCAGCTCGGGGACGTATAGCAATCAGCCCCAGCATTTT. It is translated as CASSGTYSNQPQHF.

This clonotype has ten or more counts. The chain uses TRBV7-2 and TRBJ1-3, with TRBD1 matching over 8 bases. The CDR3 runs 14 residues. Germline CDR1 SGHTA, CDR2 FQGNSA. V gave up 6 bases and J gave up 4 bases; unmatched junction bases: 5. The CDR3 sequence: CASSPRTGGNTIYF. The CDR3 DNA is TGTGCCAGCAGTCCAAGGACAGGGGGAAACACCATATATTTT.

At least ten counts were recorded for this clonotype. J is TRBJ1-2 and V is TRBV12-3 or TRBV12-4, with 7 bases fitting TRBD1. This CDR3 comprises 15 residues. Trimming cost V 1 base and J 4 bases; bases outside gene matches: 6. CDR3 in DNA: TGTGCCAGCAGTTTAGTCCCAGGGGGAAGCTATGGCTACACCTTC. This encodes CASSLVPGGSYGYTF.

The chain joins TRBV7-8 to TRBJ1-1; 8 nucleotides align to TRBD1. CDR3 length equals 15 residues. J was trimmed by 4 bases and V by 0 bases; bases with no gene match: 4. CDR1 SGHVS and CDR2 FQNEAQ come from the germline V gene. For the CDR3, the DNA is TGTGCCAGCAGCTTAGCGGGAACAGGGGGCACTGAAGCTTTCTTT. Amino acid sequence: CASSLAGTGGTEAFF.

Ten or more counts support this clonotype. This chain links TRBV5-1 with TRBJ2-7, with 8 bases that match TRBD1. The CDR3 covers 16 residues. CDR1 and CDR2 (germline): SGHRS, YFSETQ. After removal of 4 bases from V and 2 bases from J, the junction contained 11 bases not matched to a gene. The CDR3, as DNA: TGCGCCAGCAGCGACCCGGGGCACAGGGGGACCTACGAGCAGTACTTC. This encodes CASSDPGHRGTYEQYF.

V and J are TRBV4-1 and TRBJ2-7, with a weak D call TRBD2 (7 bases). Germline V CDR1 and CDR2: MGHRA, YSYEKL. V lost 4 bases and J 1 base, leaving 14 bases between the germline ends. There are 15 residues in the CDR3. CDR3 coding DNA: TGCGCCAGCAGCCGGGGGGCTAGCGGTTCCTACGAGCAGTACTTC. Protein: CASSRGASGSYEQYF.

This clonotype has ten or more counts. V and J are TRBV10-3 and TRBJ1-1, with D possibly matching TRBD1 (6 bases). The CDR3 loop spans 16 amino acids. Between the trimmed V and J ends, which lost 0 bases and 2 bases, there was a span of 13 bases. Per the germline V gene, CDR1 is ENHRY and CDR2 is SYGVKD. CDR3 bases: TGTGCCATCAGTGAGTCTTTCAGGGGCTTTAACACTGAAGCTTTCTTT. This codes for CAISESFRGFNTEAFF.

This clonotype was recorded at least ten times. The chain joins TRBV7-6 to TRBJ2-7; TRBD2 matches at 12 bases. Looked up from germline, CDR1 is SGHVS and CDR2 is FNYEAQ. The V and J ends lost 5 bases and 2 bases, in that order; junction bases with no gene match: 7. This CDR3 has 16 residues. Here the CDR3 reads CASSPRGLAGAYEQYF. The CDR3 DNA reads TGTGCCAGCAGCCCCCGGGGACTAGCGGGTGCCTACGAGCAGTACTTC.

The chain carries TRBV19 and TRBJ1-4, with TRBD1 as a possible D gene (5 bases). Trimming took 3 bases from V and 2 from J, leaving 10 bases between them. CDR1 and CDR2 from the germline V gene are LNHDA and SQIVND (reference sequence). CDR3 length: 15 residues. As DNA, the CDR3 is TGTGCCAGTAGTATTCAGGGATCGACTAATGAAAAACTGTTTTTT. It yields the protein CASSIQGSTNEKLFF.

This clonotype appeared many times. The chain joins TRBV28 to TRBJ1-5; D is unresolved. V lost 8 bases and J 7 bases, leaving 18 bases between the germline ends. Germline loops: CDR1 MDHEN, CDR2 SYDVKM. The CDR3 runs 14 residues. The CDR3 DNA follows: TGTGCCAGCCGAATCGGGATATCAAGGCAGCCCCAGCATTTT. This gives the protein CASRIGISRQPQHF.

This clonotype was recorded a few times. The chain joins TRBV6-5 to TRBJ1-1, with TRBD1 matching 9 bases. V was clipped by 0 bases and J by 11 bases; unmatched bases: 16. The germline V gene encodes CDR1 MNHEY and CDR2 SVGAGI. The CDR3 sequence is 17 residues long. The chain's CDR3 is CASSYSHPGQGLTAAFF. In DNA form, the CDR3 reads TGTGCCAGCAGTTACTCCCACCCGGGACAGGGATTAACAGCTGCTTTCTTT.

The table lists this clonotype with many counts. The chain employs TRBV12-3 or TRBV12-4 and TRBJ2-3, with D possibly TRBD1 on 5 matching bases. The CDR3 is 13 amino acids. V lost 5 bases and J lost 8, with 14 bases in between. Here the CDR3 DNA reads TGTGCCAGCAGTCCCCACAGGCAGGGTACGCAGTATTTT. It translates to CASSPHRQGTQYF.